The rows below give T cell receptor beta chains drawn from one sample of a study of identical twins. TCRdb reprocessed the 5' RACE reads via MiXCR and lists one record per CDR3 protein. The sample contains around 370,000 distinct CDR3 sequences, 9% to 10% of which appear only once. The sequenced sample was naive T cells sorted from blood. These receptors all come from a woman aged 45-59 years in good health. Each CDR3 is given with its conserved first and last residue. D genes are given only for firm matches. Clone size is stated in some rows and not others, as once, few, many or a class when expanded.

v_gene	abundance	j_gene	d_gene	CDR3aa	CDR3nt
TRBV30	NA	TRBJ2-1	NA	CAWGPTYNEQFF	TGTGCCTGGGGGCCCACCTACAATGAGCAGTTCTTC
TRBV7-6	few	TRBJ2-2	TRBD2	CASSHPTSGKVGGELFF	TGTGCCAGCAGCCATCCCACTAGCGGGAAGGTCGGCGGGGAGCTGTTTTTT
TRBV7-8	NA	TRBJ2-2	TRBD1	CASLGQGSGELFF	TGTGCCAGCTTGGGACAGGGGTCCGGGGAGCTGTTTTTT
TRBV20-1	NA	TRBJ2-7	TRBD2	CSARKTTSGDSYEQYF	TGCAGTGCTAGAAAAACAACTAGCGGAGACTCCTACGAGCAGTACTTC
TRBV6-6	many	TRBJ2-5	NA	CASSYGGKGKETQYF	TGTGCCAGCAGTTACGGCGGGAAAGGCAAAGAGACCCAGTACTTC
TRBV12-3/TRBV12-4	many	TRBJ1-3	NA	CASSQTGTSGNTIYF	TGTGCCAGCAGTCAGACGGGAACCTCTGGAAACACCATATATTTT
TRBV5-5	few	TRBJ2-7	NA	CASSLFAGSGYEQYF	TGTGCCAGCAGCTTATTTGCCGGATCAGGCTACGAGCAGTACTTC
TRBV7-8	NA	TRBJ2-1	TRBD2	CASSLPRTSPYEQFF	TGTGCCAGCAGCTTACCGAGGACTAGTCCCTATGAGCAGTTCTTC
TRBV12-3/TRBV12-4	NA	TRBJ2-3	NA	CASKEASRTDTQYF	TGTGCCAGCAAAGAAGCTAGTCGAACAGATACGCAGTATTTT
TRBV30	few	TRBJ1-4	TRBD1	CAWSAGGALEKLFF	TGTGCCTGGAGTGCAGGGGGCGCCCTAGAAAAACTGTTTTTT
TRBV27	NA	TRBJ2-1	NA	CASSLGPDGSTQKYNEQFF	TGTGCCAGCAGTTTAGGGCCGGATGGGAGTACCCAGAAGTACAATGAGCAGTTCTTC
TRBV5-1	many	TRBJ2-1	NA	CASSLNLGINEQFF	TGCGCCAGCAGCCTAAATTTGGGGATCAATGAGCAGTTCTTC
TRBV27	few	TRBJ2-3	NA	CASSFEWGKSTDTQYF	TGTGCCAGCAGTTTCGAATGGGGCAAAAGCACAGATACGCAGTATTTT
TRBV4-1	many	TRBJ2-1	TRBD2	CASSQVISGGLHEQFF	TGCGCCAGCAGCCAAGTAATATCGGGAGGGCTGCATGAGCAGTTCTTC
TRBV5-1	many	TRBJ2-1	NA	CASSLASGGGNEQFF	TGCGCCAGCAGCTTGGCCAGCGGAGGTGGCAATGAGCAGTTCTTC
TRBV6-2/TRBV6-3	NA	TRBJ2-7	TRBD1	CASCRDRVHEQYF	TGTGCCAGCTGCCGGGACAGGGTCCACGAGCAGTACTTC
TRBV10-3	few	TRBJ1-2	NA	CAISADSNYGYTF	TGTGCCATCAGTGCCGACAGTAACTATGGCTACACCTTC
TRBV4-1	few	TRBJ2-1	TRBD2	CASSPGLAGPPSSYNEQFF	TGCGCCAGCAGCCCCGGACTAGCGGGACCTCCGAGCTCCTACAATGAGCAGTTCTTC
TRBV9	few	TRBJ2-2	NA	CASSARVTGELFF	TGTGCCAGCAGCGCCAGGGTTACCGGGGAGCTGTTTTTT
TRBV11-2	NA	TRBJ1-3	NA	CASSSSRGLFGNTIYF	TGTGCCAGCAGCTCCAGCAGGGGACTATTTGGAAACACCATATATTTT
TRBV20-1	few	TRBJ2-1	NA	CSASPRTARVNEQFF	TGCAGTGCTAGCCCCCGGACAGCGAGGGTGAATGAGCAGTTCTTC
TRBV12-5	NA	TRBJ1-3	NA	CASGLVPTNPGNTIYF	TGTGCTAGTGGTTTGGTACCGACAAACCCAGGAAACACCATATATTTT